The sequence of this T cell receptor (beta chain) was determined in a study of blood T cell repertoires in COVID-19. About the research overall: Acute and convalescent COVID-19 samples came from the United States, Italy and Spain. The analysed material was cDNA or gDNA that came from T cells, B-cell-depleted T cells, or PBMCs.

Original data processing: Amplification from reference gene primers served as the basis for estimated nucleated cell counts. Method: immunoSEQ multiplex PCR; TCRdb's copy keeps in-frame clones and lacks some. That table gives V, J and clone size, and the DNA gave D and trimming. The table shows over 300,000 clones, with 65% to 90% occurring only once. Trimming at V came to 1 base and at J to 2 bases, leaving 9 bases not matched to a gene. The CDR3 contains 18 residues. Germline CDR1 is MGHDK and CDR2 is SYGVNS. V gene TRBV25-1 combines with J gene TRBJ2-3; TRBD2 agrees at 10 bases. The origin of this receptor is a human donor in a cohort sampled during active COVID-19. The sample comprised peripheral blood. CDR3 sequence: CASSEFKERGGPTDTQYF. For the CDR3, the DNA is TGTGCCAGCAGTGAATTTAAGGAGCGGGGGGGCCCCACAGATACGCAGTATTTT.